This T cell receptor beta chain was sequenced in a study of OX40 agonist ivuxolimab in advanced cancers. Overall study context: An anti-OX40 (CD134) antibody with agonistic activity, ivuxolimab, was administered to patients. Partial responses occurred in three patients (one hepatocellular carcinoma, two cutaneous melanoma).

The trim removed 0 bases at V and 1 base at J, leaving 9 bases unmatched. This CDR3 contains 17 residues. Some clones are missing from TCRdb's copy, which holds only in-frame ones; the method was immunoSEQ multiplex PCR. The sample comprises approximately 75,000 clones, approximately 87% of which are singletons, and under 6.5% rests with the top ten. The source of this sequence is an adult with an advanced solid tumor such as melanoma, head and neck, liver or kidney cancer. Source: CD4+ or CD8+ T cells sorted from blood, taken in a trial of the OX40 agonist ivuxolimab. The rearrangement uses TRBV5-3 and TRBJ1-1; 7 positions match TRBD1. TRBV5-3 is marked as an open reading frame, function uncertain. As DNA, the CDR3 is TGTGCCAGAAGCTTGGTTCAGGGGGAGAAAACGAACACTGAAGCTTTCTTT. This sequence encodes CARSLVQGEKTNTEAFF.